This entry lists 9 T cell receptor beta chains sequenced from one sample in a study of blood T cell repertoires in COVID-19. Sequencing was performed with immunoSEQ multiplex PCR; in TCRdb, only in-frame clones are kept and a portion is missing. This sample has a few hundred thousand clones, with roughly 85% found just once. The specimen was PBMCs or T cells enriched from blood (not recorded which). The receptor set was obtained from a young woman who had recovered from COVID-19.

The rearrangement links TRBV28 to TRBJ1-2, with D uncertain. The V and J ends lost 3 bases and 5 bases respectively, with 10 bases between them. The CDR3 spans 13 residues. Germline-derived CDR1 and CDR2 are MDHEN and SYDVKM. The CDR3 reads CASSFSTAYGYTF. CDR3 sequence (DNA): TGTGCCAGCAGTTTTTCAACAGCTTATGGCTACACCTTC.

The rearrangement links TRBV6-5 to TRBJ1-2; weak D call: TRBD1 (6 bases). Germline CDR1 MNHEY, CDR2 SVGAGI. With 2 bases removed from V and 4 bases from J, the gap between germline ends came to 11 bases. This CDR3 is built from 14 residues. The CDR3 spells CASSYAEGGYGYTF. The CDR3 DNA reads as TGTGCCAGCAGTTACGCGGAAGGGGGCTATGGCTACACCTTC.

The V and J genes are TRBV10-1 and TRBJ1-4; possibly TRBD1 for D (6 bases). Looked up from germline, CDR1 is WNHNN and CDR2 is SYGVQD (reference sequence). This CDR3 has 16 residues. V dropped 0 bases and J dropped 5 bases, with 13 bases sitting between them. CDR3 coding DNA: TGCGCCAGCAGTGAGTCTCAGACAGGAAAGAATGAAAAACTGTTTTTT. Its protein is CASSESQTGKNEKLFF.

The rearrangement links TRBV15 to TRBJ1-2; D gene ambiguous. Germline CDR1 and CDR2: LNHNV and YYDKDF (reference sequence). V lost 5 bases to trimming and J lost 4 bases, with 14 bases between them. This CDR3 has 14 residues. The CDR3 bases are TGTGCCACCAGCGGCCCTGCCCGGAGCTATGGCTACACCTTC. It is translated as CATSGPARSYGYTF.

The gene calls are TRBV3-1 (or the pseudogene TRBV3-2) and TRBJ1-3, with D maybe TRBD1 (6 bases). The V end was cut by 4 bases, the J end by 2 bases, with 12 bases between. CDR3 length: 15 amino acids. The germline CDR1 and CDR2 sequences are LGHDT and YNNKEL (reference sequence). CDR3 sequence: CASSPRGGAGNTIYF. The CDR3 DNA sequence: TGTGCCAGCAGCCCCAGAGGGGGGGCTGGAAACACCATATATTTT.

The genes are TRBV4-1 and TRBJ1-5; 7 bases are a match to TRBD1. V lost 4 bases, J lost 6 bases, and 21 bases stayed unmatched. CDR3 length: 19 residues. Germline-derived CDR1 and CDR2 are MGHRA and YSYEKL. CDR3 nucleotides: TGCGCCAGCAGCCTACAGATGCCCGGGACAGTCTCTTCTCGTCAGCCCCAGCATTTT. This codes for CASSLQMPGTVSSRQPQHF.

The CDR3 DNA sequence: TGTGCCAGCTCACCACTCTCCATCGGCCAGGGGAACACCGGGGAGCTGTTTTTT. Amino acid sequence: CASSPLSIGQGNTGELFF. V and J are TRBV18 and TRBJ2-2; TRBD1 is a possible D gene (5 bases). Germline V gives CDR1 KGHSH, CDR2 LQKENI. The CDR3 loop spans 18 amino acids. The germline V and J ends were trimmed by 1 base and 1 base, with 16 bases remaining between them.

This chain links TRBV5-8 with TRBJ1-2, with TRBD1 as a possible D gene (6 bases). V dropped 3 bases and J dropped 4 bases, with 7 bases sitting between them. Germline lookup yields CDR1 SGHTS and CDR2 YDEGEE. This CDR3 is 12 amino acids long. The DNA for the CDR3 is TGTGCCAGCAGCTGGGACACCTATGGCTACACCTTC. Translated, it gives CASSWDTYGYTF.

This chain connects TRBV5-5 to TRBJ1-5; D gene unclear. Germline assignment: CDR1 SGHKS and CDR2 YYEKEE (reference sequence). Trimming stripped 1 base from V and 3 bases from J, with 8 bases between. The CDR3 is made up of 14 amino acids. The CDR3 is CASSLTDINQPQHF. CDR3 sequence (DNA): TGTGCCAGCAGCTTGACAGATATCAATCAGCCCCAGCATTTT.